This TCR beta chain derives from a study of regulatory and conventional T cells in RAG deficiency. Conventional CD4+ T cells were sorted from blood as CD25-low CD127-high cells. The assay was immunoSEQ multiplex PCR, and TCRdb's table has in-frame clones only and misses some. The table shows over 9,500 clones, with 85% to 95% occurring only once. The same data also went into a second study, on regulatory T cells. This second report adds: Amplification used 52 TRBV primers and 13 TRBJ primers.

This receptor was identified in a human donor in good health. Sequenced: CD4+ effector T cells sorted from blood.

The CDR3: CASSGRTGVGTEAFF. In DNA form, the CDR3 reads TGTGCCAGCAGCGGAAGGACAGGGGTTGGCACTGAAGCTTTCTTT. This chain connects TRBV9 to TRBJ1-1, with TRBD1 identical over 9 bases. Per the germline V gene, CDR1 is SGDLS and CDR2 is YYNGEE. Germline trimming cut 3 bases from V and 4 bases from J; bases unmatched to any gene: 7. This CDR3 contains 15 residues.